This entry concerns a single T cell receptor (beta chain). Repertoires were generated with immunoSEQ multiplex PCR, while TCRdb's copy carries only in-frame clones and drops some. Counted here are 100,000 to 130,000 clones, approximately 90% occurring once; the ten biggest clones make up roughly 1.1%. These data are taken from a study of OX40 agonist ivuxolimab in advanced cancers. On cycle 4 day 1 and cycle 7 day 1, as well as at baseline, blood was sampled. The CDR3 length is 14 residues. Germline-derived CDR1 and CDR2 are SGHAT and FQNNGV. Trimming removed 4 bases from V and 5 bases from J; junction bases left unmatched: 4.

This specimen was CD4+ or CD8+ T cells sorted from blood, taken in a trial of the OX40 agonist ivuxolimab. The clonotype originates from an adult with an advanced solid tumor such as melanoma, head and neck, liver or kidney cancer. The chain recombines TRBV11-2 with TRBJ2-7; 11 nucleotides match TRBD1. CDR3 coding DNA: TGTGCCAGCAGCTCGGACAGGGGGCGCAACGAGCAGTACTTC. It translates to CASSSDRGRNEQYF.